The 17 T cell receptor beta chains reported below all come from one sample, sequenced in a study of post-analysis software for immune sequencing data. These TCRs are of unknown antigen specificity. Unique molecular identifiers featured in each of the TCR beta cDNA libraries. Each CDR3 protein gets one entry after TCRdb re-called the PCR reads with MiXCR. The repertoire holds hundreds of thousands of distinct CDR3 sequences, with 59% as singletons. The study's findings and limits: TRBV5-6, TRBV5-1 and TRBV20-1 were among roughly five TRBV segments more frequent in patients than controls.

Material: blood. The receptors were gathered from a girl aged 2 to 9 with multiple sclerosis.

V is TRBV2 and J is TRBJ1-2, with 11 positions matching TRBD1. Trimming took 7 bases from V and 5 from J; bases not matched to a gene: 6. Germline V gives CDR1 SNHLY, CDR2 FYNNEI. CDR3 length: 14 amino acids. The CDR3 region is CASIGQGARYGYTF. The CDR3, as DNA: TGTGCCAGCATCGGACAGGGGGCACGTTATGGCTACACCTTC. Based on the CDR3 plus reference TRBV2 and TRBJ1-2, the full variable domain is EPEVTQTPSHQVTQMGQEVILRCVPISNHLYFYWYRQILGQKVEFLVSFYNNEISEKSEIFDDQFSVERPDGSNFTLKIRSTKLEDSAMYFCASIGQGARYGYTFGSGTRLTVV.

V and J are TRBV25-1 and TRBJ1-1, with 9 positions matching TRBD1. J was trimmed by 2 bases and V by 4 bases; bases with no gene match: 2. The germline gives CDR1 MGHDK, CDR2 SYGVNS. CDR3 length equals 14 residues. The CDR3 reads CASSVTGGNTEAFF. For the CDR3, the DNA is TGTGCCAGCAGTGTGACAGGGGGTAACACTGAAGCTTTCTTT.

This chain uses TRBV7-2 with TRBJ1-2; D unresolved. V was cut by 5 bases and J by 8 bases, with 15 bases left in between. The CDR3 loop spans 13 amino acids. The germline V gene has CDR1 SGHTA and CDR2 FQGNSA. The chain's CDR3 is CASSEEPIGGYTF. DNA of the CDR3: TGTGCCAGCAGCGAAGAACCGATTGGGGGCTACACCTTC.

The chain couples TRBV5-1 to TRBJ2-1, with unresolved D. Germline V gives CDR1 SGHRS, CDR2 YFSETQ. V was cut by 2 bases and J by 2 bases, with 14 bases left in between. The CDR3 totals 16 residues. Written as DNA, the CDR3 is TGCGCCAGCAGCTTCTCGCAGCCGTACCCCTACAATGAGCAGTTCTTC. Translating gives CASSFSQPYPYNEQFF.

The chain carries TRBV6-1 and TRBJ2-4, with TRBD1 matching 9 bases. The CDR3 is 15 amino acids. In germline, CDR1 is MNHNS, CDR2 SASEGT. J lost 8 bases, V lost 6 bases, and 11 bases had no gene match. The CDR3 region is CASSDIRTGEYIQYF. The CDR3 DNA is TGTGCCAGCAGCGATATCCGGACAGGGGAGTACATTCAGTACTTC.

CDR3 nucleotides: TGTGCCAGCAGCATGGGACAGGAAGAGACCCAGTACTTC. As protein: CASSMGQEETQYF. The chain combines TRBV7-2 with TRBJ2-5, with 8 bases fitting TRBD1. This CDR3 contains 13 residues. With 5 bases clipped from V and 3 bases from J, the junction kept 2 bases outside the gene matches. Germline values: CDR1 SGHTA, CDR2 FQGNSA.

The chain is built from TRBV27 and TRBJ2-7; D uncertain. V lost 5 bases and J 0 bases, leaving 11 bases between the germline ends. Per germline, CDR1 MNHEY and CDR2 SMNVEV (reference sequence). This CDR3 is 14 amino acids long. The CDR3 spells CASSPWINSYEQYF. DNA of the CDR3: TGTGCCAGCAGTCCGTGGATTAACTCCTACGAGCAGTACTTC.

The chain has TRBV12-3 or TRBV12-4 and TRBJ2-1; TRBD2 matches at 9 bases. The CDR3 consists of 17 residues. The junction had 11 bases not matched to a gene; V was cut back by 2 bases and J by 6 bases. The DNA for the CDR3 is TGTGCCAGCAGTTTAAGGTTAGGGCTAGCGGGGACCAATGAGCAGTTCTTC. This translates into CASSLRLGLAGTNEQFF.

The chain links TRBV5-1 to TRBJ2-1; possibly TRBD1 or TRBD2 for D (5 bases each). This CDR3 has 14 amino acids. The germline V gene has CDR1 SGHRS and CDR2 YFSETQ. V gave up 4 bases and J gave up 7 bases, with 15 bases separating them. As DNA, the CDR3 is TGCGCCAGCAGCGTGGGACCCGGTAGTAATGAGCAGTTCTTC. As protein: CASSVGPGSNEQFF.

This chain joins TRBV27 and TRBJ2-3; D might be TRBD2 (5 bases). The V and J ends lost 6 bases and 3 bases respectively, with 16 bases between them. Germline V gene sequence: CDR1 MNHEY, CDR2 SMNVEV (reference sequence). This CDR3 region has 15 residues. CDR3 amino acids: CASSSTRFGTDTQYF. The CDR3 coding sequence is TGTGCCAGCAGCTCAACTAGGTTTGGTACAGATACGCAGTATTTT.

The chain is built from TRBV6-5 and TRBJ1-5; 9 bases line up with TRBD1. Germline V CDR1 and CDR2: MNHEY, SVGAGI. The junction had 10 bases not matched to a gene; V was cut back by 6 bases and J by 4 bases. The CDR3 loop spans 16 amino acids. CDR3 region: CASRRTGQGLNQPQHF. The CDR3 DNA reads TGTGCCAGCAGACGAACGGGACAGGGCCTAAATCAGCCCCAGCATTTT.

This clonotype was detected only a few times. This chain joins TRBV29-1 and TRBJ1-2; D uncertain. The length of the CDR3 is 10 residues. Trimming stripped 0 bases from V and 6 bases from J, with 2 bases between. Germline V gene lookup returns CDR1 SQVTM and CDR2 ANQGSEA. Here the CDR3 reads CSVEEDGYTF. CDR3 coding DNA: TGCAGCGTTGAAGAGGATGGCTACACCTTC.

This clonotype was counted a few times. The rearrangement links TRBV3-1 to TRBJ1-6; D possibly corresponds to TRBD1 (6 bases). CDR1 and CDR2 from the germline V gene are LGHDT and YNNKEL (reference sequence). This CDR3 has 13 amino acids. Trimming pared 6 bases from V and 7 bases from J, leaving 10 bases between. The CDR3 region has the DNA TGTGCCAGCAGACAGGGCGCCAATTCACCCCTCCACTTT. This codes for CASRQGANSPLHF. The full variable domain, in which reference TRBV3-1 and TRBJ1-6 provide the parts outside the CDR3, is DTAVSQTPKYLVTQMGNDKSIKCEQNLGHDTMYWYKQDSKKFLKIMFSYNNKELIINETVPNRFSPKSPDKAHLNLHINSLELGDSAVYFCASRQGANSPLHFGNGTRLTVT.

This clonotype has only a few counts. CDR3 in amino acids: CASGLDVDRVNVLTF. CDR3 nucleotide sequence: TGTGCTAGTGGTTTGGATGTCGATAGGGTCAACGTCCTGACTTTC. The J gene is TRBJ2-6, the V gene TRBV12-5; D is unclear. CDR1 and CDR2 (germline): LGHNT, FRNRAP. The CDR3 is 15 residues long. V lost 1 base, J lost 9 bases, and 13 bases lay in between.

In the case of this clonotype: One end of the junction varies from germline; a read error may be responsible. The chain employs TRBV15 and TRBJ2-5, with 8 bases matching TRBD1. Matching the DNA end better, TRBJ2-7 makes the J call doubtful. The germline V gene encodes CDR1 LNHNV and CDR2 YYDKDF (reference sequence). This CDR3 region has 15 residues. CDR3 residues: CTTSRSRGLVHEQYF. CDR3 bases: TGTACCACCAGCAGATCCAGGGGGCTGGTCCACGAGCAGTACTTC.

CDR3: CASRGRGRGTEAFF. CDR3 bases: TGTGCCAGCAGGGGGAGGGGGCGCGGCACTGAAGCTTTCTTT. The chain recombines TRBV5-6 with TRBJ1-1; 7 positions agree with TRBD1. Germline V gene sequence: CDR1 SGHDT, CDR2 YYEEEE. The V and J ends lost 5 bases and 4 bases, in that order; junction bases with no gene match: 8. This CDR3 region has 14 residues.

This clonotype is a singleton in its sample. The CDR3 reads CASSSGYPGDTEAFF. The CDR3 coding sequence is TGTGCCAGCAGTTCAGGTTACCCCGGGGACACTGAAGCTTTCTTT. The chain employs TRBV12-3 or TRBV12-4 and TRBJ1-1; D gene unclear. The CDR3 extends over 15 amino acids. Trimming cost V 4 bases and J 3 bases, with 15 bases left between them.